The rows below give T cell receptor beta chains drawn from one sample of a study of blood T cell repertoires in COVID-19. This table comes from immunoSEQ multiplex PCR, and its TCRdb copy is limited to in-frame clones, with some not included. The data hold about 260,000 clones, with less than 95% observed a single time. The specimen was PBMCs or T cells enriched from blood (not recorded which). The receptors stem from a man between 40 and 49 years old who had been exposed to COVID-19. Each CDR3 is given with its conserved first and last residue. The order of the fields is D gene, V gene, J gene, clone size, CDR3 protein, CDR3 DNA. D genes are given only for firm matches. Only part of the rows carry a size: once, few, many, or a class if the clone is expanded.

-	TRBV6-4	TRBJ1-6	-	CASSAREGRGFSPLHF	TGTGCCAGCAGTGCCCGAGAGGGCAGGGGATTTTCACCCCTCCACTTT
-	TRBV18	TRBJ1-3	-	CASSPNGGNTIYF	TGTGCCAGCTCACCAAACGGTGGAAACACCATATATTTT
TRBD1	TRBV11-2	TRBJ2-1	-	CASSLTLSDRYYNEQFF	TGTGCCAGCAGCCTCACCCTATCGGACAGGTACTACAATGAGCAGTTCTTC
TRBD1	TRBV15	TRBJ1-4	-	CATSRDQGADVGEKLFF	TGTGCCACCAGCAGAGATCAGGGGGCGGATGTAGGGGAAAAACTGTTTTTT
TRBD2	TRBV2	TRBJ2-5	-	CASSAGLADQETQYF	TGTGCCAGCAGTGCAGGACTAGCGGACCAAGAGACCCAGTACTTC
-	TRBV18	TRBJ1-2	once	CASSPLLAGRIINYGYTF	TGTGCCAGCTCACCCTTGTTGGCGGGGCGCATTATTAACTATGGCTACACCTTC
-	TRBV9	TRBJ1-1	-	CASSVGHGGGIGATEAFF	TGTGCCAGCAGCGTAGGTCATGGCGGAGGGATCGGAGCCACTGAAGCTTTCTTT
TRBD2	TRBV29-1	TRBJ2-7	-	CSVELAGAYEQYF	TGCAGCGTTGAGCTAGCGGGGGCCTACGAGCAGTACTTC
-	TRBV9	TRBJ2-1	-	CASSVAGAESNEQFF	TGTGCCAGCAGCGTAGCGGGAGCGGAATCCAATGAGCAGTTCTTC
-	TRBV28	TRBJ1-6	-	CASNKPGDSPLHF	TGTGCCAGCAACAAACCGGGGGACTCACCCCTCCACTTT
-	TRBV9	TRBJ2-3	-	CASSGAGSTDTQYF	TGTGCCAGCAGCGGCGCCGGGAGCACAGATACGCAGTATTTT
TRBD2	TRBV4-2	TRBJ2-5	-	CASSQDTSGRRTQYF	TGTGCCAGCAGCCAAGATACTAGCGGGAGGAGGACCCAGTACTTC
-	TRBV7-9	TRBJ1-2	once	CASSLGGGFDGYTF	TGTGCCAGCAGCTTAGGGGGAGGGTTCGATGGCTACACCTTC
TRBD2	TRBV20-1	TRBJ2-3	-	CSASSQREKITDTQYF	TGCAGTGCTAGTTCTCAGCGGGAGAAGATCACAGATACGCAGTATTTT
-	TRBV7-9	TRBJ1-3	-	CASSLLSGGGNTIYF	TGTGCCAGCAGCTTACTCTCGGGGGGTGGAAACACCATATATTTT
-	TRBV10-3	TRBJ2-3	once	CAISESRQNTDTQYF	TGTGCCATCAGTGAGTCGAGACAGAACACAGATACGCAGTATTTT
TRBD2	TRBV14	TRBJ2-2	-	CASSRSGRLYDDGELFF	TGTGCCAGCAGCCGATCCGGGAGGCTCTATGATGACGGGGAGCTGTTTTTT
-	TRBV5-1	TRBJ2-5	-	CASSWSSGQHQETQYF	TGCGCCAGCAGCTGGTCCTCCGGACAGCACCAAGAGACCCAGTACTTC
-	TRBV5-5	TRBJ2-1	-	CASGRGGSSYNEQFF	TGTGCCAGCGGTCGTGGGGGGAGCTCCTACAATGAGCAGTTCTTC
TRBD1	TRBV5-4	TRBJ2-5	-	CASSPPGQGRETQYF	TGTGCCAGCAGCCCCCCAGGACAGGGTCGGGAGACCCAGTACTTC
-	TRBV4-3	TRBJ2-2	-	CASSQLSKAGDTGELFF	TGCGCCAGCAGCCAACTATCAAAGGCGGGTGACACCGGGGAGCTGTTTTTT
TRBD2	TRBV28	TRBJ2-3	-	CASSPGLAKGTDTQYF	TGTGCCAGCAGTCCCGGACTAGCCAAAGGCACAGATACGCAGTATTTT
-	TRBV20-1	TRBJ2-7	-	CSVDSTYEQYF	TGCAGTGTTGACAGTACCTACGAGCAGTACTTC
TRBD2	TRBV5-1	TRBJ2-2	-	CASSYTGGPGTGELFF	TGCGCCAGCAGTTATACGGGAGGCCCGGGAACCGGGGAGCTGTTTTTT
-	TRBV5-4	TRBJ2-2	-	CASSFGGDTGELFF	TGTGCCAGCAGCTTCGGAGGGGACACCGGGGAGCTGTTTTTT
-	TRBV19	TRBJ1-2	-	CASSIQEDYGYTF	TGTGCCAGTAGTATTCAGGAAGACTATGGCTACACCTTC
TRBD1	TRBV28	TRBJ2-2	-	CASSLGQARTVTGELFF	TGTGCCAGCAGTCTGGGACAGGCGCGGACAGTCACCGGGGAGCTGTTTTTT
-	TRBV12-3/TRBV12-4	TRBJ1-1	-	CASSLGRVAFF	TGTGCCAGCAGTTTGGGCAGGGTAGCTTTCTTT
-	TRBV14	TRBJ1-5	-	CASSHAIRKPQHF	TGTGCCAGCAGCCACGCAATCAGAAAGCCCCAGCATTTT
-	TRBV5-1	TRBJ1-2	-	CASREGSHPGGYTF	TGCGCCAGCAGGGAGGGGTCCCACCCTGGGGGCTACACCTTC
TRBD1	TRBV28	TRBJ2-7	-	CASRRVGQGLYEQYF	TGTGCCAGCAGGCGAGTGGGACAGGGCCTCTACGAGCAGTACTTC
-	TRBV28	TRBJ1-3	-	CASTLGPGSGNTIYF	TGTGCCAGCACCCTAGGTCCAGGGTCTGGAAACACCATATATTTT
-	TRBV10-3	TRBJ2-5	-	CAISEEGRGETQYF	TGTGCCATCAGTGAAGAGGGACGGGGGGAGACCCAGTACTTC
TRBD2	TRBV5-1	TRBJ2-1	-	CASSLVGGGPGNEQFF	TGCGCCAGCAGCCTGGTTGGGGGAGGGCCCGGGAATGAGCAGTTCTTC
TRBD1	TRBV12-5	TRBJ2-7	-	CASGFTQGYEQYF	TGTGCTAGTGGTTTTACACAGGGGTACGAGCAGTACTTC
-	TRBV7-9	TRBJ1-2	-	CASSLTGSNGYTF	TGTGCCAGCAGCCTAACAGGGTCAAATGGCTACACCTTC
TRBD1	TRBV7-3	TRBJ1-1	-	CASSSRGVATEAFF	TGTGCCAGCAGCTCCAGGGGGGTGGCTACTGAAGCTTTCTTT
-	TRBV6-5	TRBJ1-1	once	CASINRGAEAFF	TGTGCCAGCATCAACCGGGGGGCTGAAGCTTTCTTT
-	TRBV7-2	TRBJ2-7	-	CASSPDTYEQYF	TGTGCCAGCAGCCCGGACACCTACGAGCAGTACTTC
-	TRBV6-1	TRBJ1-2	-	CASSDNGQHPWGYTF	TGTGCCAGCAGTGATAATGGACAGCATCCCTGGGGCTACACCTTC
TRBD1	TRBV9	TRBJ1-1	-	CASSVGTGSMNTEAFF	TGTGCCAGCAGCGTAGGGACAGGGAGCATGAACACTGAAGCTTTCTTT